A single T cell receptor beta chain is shown here with its context. Its target is not known. J lost 5 bases, V lost 7 bases, and 10 bases had no gene match. The CDR3 length is 14 residues. In germline, CDR1 is SQVTM, CDR2 ANQGSEA. The data stem from a study of CD8 T cells in ankylosing spondylitis. General observations from the study: Ankylosing spondylitis blood appeared to carry a characteristic TCR beta motif of several highly homologous variants. In the blood and synovial fluid of reactive arthritis, some motif variants had been previously reported.

TCRdb re-called the 5' RACE reads through MiXCR, storing one row per CDR3 protein. The data contain some 400,000 distinct CDR3 sequences, approximately 20% of them singletons. The rearrangement uses TRBV29-1 and TRBJ1-2, with 10 positions matching TRBD1. The source of this sequence is a male donor with ankylosing spondylitis. The sample comprised blood, either unsorted or a sorted T cell fraction (not recorded which). CDR3 nucleotide sequence: TGCAGCGCCAAGACAGGGGGCATGGGTTATGGCTACACCTTC. Amino acids: CSAKTGGMGYGYTF.